Listed below are T cell receptor beta chains from one sample, sequenced in a study of shared clonotypes between healthy human individuals. Sequenced by immunoSEQ multiplex PCR; TCRdb stores in-frame clones only, minus some. The table has about 2.3 million clones, 85% to 95% seen once. The sequencing input was naive CD4+ T cells from PBMCs. All receptors come from a man between 18 and 35 years old in good health. Some clones in this sample may be carry-over from other donors' samples. Each CDR3 is given with its conserved first and last residue. The D gene is left open where the match is weak. Clone size is shown for a subset of rows, as once, few, many or a class of expanded clone.

TRBJ2-3	.	TRBD1	TRBV7-2	TGTGCCAGCAGCTTAGTCCAGGGGGCCCCTAGCACAGATACGCAGTATTTT	CASSLVQGAPSTDTQYF
TRBJ2-7	.	TRBD1	TRBV6-1	TGTGCCAGCAGTGAATATTTCCTGCAGGGGGTGTTCTACGAGCAGTACTTC	CASSEYFLQGVFYEQYF
TRBJ2-1	.	.	TRBV7-8	TGTGCCAGCAGCGCAGTAGTGGGTGGGGCGCACAATGAGCAGTTCTTC	CASSAVVGGAHNEQFF
TRBJ1-2	.	.	TRBV5-8	TGTGCCAGCAGCCCTGGAGGAGGGCCTACTAACTATGGCTACACCTTC	CASSPGGGPTNYGYTF
TRBJ2-7	.	.	TRBV5-1	TGCGCCAGCAGCTACACAGGCTACGAGCAGTACTTC	CASSYTGYEQYF
TRBJ1-4	.	TRBD1	TRBV9	TGTGCCAGCAGCACCCCCAGGGCGACAGGGACTAATGAAAAACTGTTTTTT	CASSTPRATGTNEKLFF
TRBJ2-7	.	.	TRBV7-2	TGTGCCAGCAGCTTAGCGCAGGGTCCCTACGAGCAGTACTTC	CASSLAQGPYEQYF
TRBJ1-1	.	.	TRBV6-1	TGTGCCAGCAGTGCGCGATTACAGGGACCGAACACTGAAGCTTTCTTT	CASSARLQGPNTEAFF
TRBJ2-1	.	TRBD2	TRBV7-2	TGTGCCAGCAGCTTAGGGACTAGCGGCTATCCTAAGCAGTTCTTC	CASSLGTSGYPKQFF
TRBJ1-4	.	.	TRBV11-2	TGTGCCAGCAGCTTAGCGGCTAATGAAAAACTGTTTTTT	CASSLAANEKLFF
TRBJ2-3	.	TRBD2	TRBV7-2	TGTGCCAGCAGCTTAGTCGCTAGCGGGAGAGCAGATACGCAGTATTTT	CASSLVASGRADTQYF
TRBJ2-7	once	.	TRBV28	TGTGCCAGCAGTTTATCTTATCGGGGCGACGAGCAGTACTTC	CASSLSYRGDEQYF
TRBJ2-1	.	TRBD2	TRBV11-3	TGTGCCAGCAGCTTCGTGACTAGCGGGAGGGCCGGTGAGGATGAGCAGTTCTTC	CASSFVTSGRAGEDEQFF
TRBJ2-1	.	TRBD2	TRBV9	TGTGCCAGCAGCGTAGACATGAGCGGGACCCCGCTTGAGCAGTTCTTC	CASSVDMSGTPLEQFF
TRBJ2-7	.	TRBD1	TRBV14	TGTGCCAGCAGCCAAGTAACACAGGGGGCCTACGAGCAGTACTTC	CASSQVTQGAYEQYF
TRBJ1-3	.	TRBD1	TRBV11-3	TGTGCCAGCAGCGGACAGGGAGCCTCTGGAAACACCATATATTTT	CASSGQGASGNTIYF
TRBJ2-7	once	TRBD2	TRBV5-1	TGCGCCAGCAGCTCAATACCCATCGGACTAGCGGGAGCAGCAACTACGGTCGAGCAGTACTTC	CASSSIPIGLAGAATTVEQYF
TRBJ2-1	.	TRBD2	TRBV4-1	TGCGCCAGCAGCCAACCGACTAGCCAAAGGTCGGGTGAGCAGTTCTTC	CASSQPTSQRSGEQFF
TRBJ2-1	.	TRBD2	TRBV29-1	TGCAGCGTTGAGGCTAGCGGGGAGGCGTTCTTC	CSVEASGEAFF
TRBJ1-1	.	.	TRBV7-3	TGTGCCAGCAGCTTATACGGCCAGAACACTGAAGCTTTCTTT	CASSLYGQNTEAFF
TRBJ1-1	.	TRBD1	TRBV6-1	TGTGCCAGCAGTATGGGGACAGGGAGGACTGAAGCTTTCTTT	CASSMGTGRTEAFF
TRBJ2-5	.	TRBD1	TRBV29-1	TGCAGCGTTGAGGGGACAGTTCAAGAGACCCAGTACTTC	CSVEGTVQETQYF
TRBJ2-5	.	.	TRBV4-1	TGCGCCAGCAGCCAAGGTCCGGGGAGTTGGGAGACCCAGTACTTC	CASSQGPGSWETQYF
TRBJ2-5	.	.	TRBV7-2	TGTGCCAGCAGCTTGGTTAGGGAGACCCAGTACTTC	CASSLVRETQYF
TRBJ2-3	.	TRBD1	TRBV5-1	TGCGCCAGCAGCTTGGACAGGGGAACAGATACGCAGTATTTT	CASSLDRGTDTQYF
TRBJ1-2	.	TRBD1	TRBV12-5	TGTGCTAGTGGTCAAGGACAGGGAGGCGGCTACACCTTC	CASGQGQGGGYTF
TRBJ2-5	.	.	TRBV9	TGTGCCAGCAGCGTAGATGGAGGTCAAGAGACCCAGTACTTC	CASSVDGGQETQYF
TRBJ2-7	.	.	TRBV29-1	TGCAGCGTTGACGGCGGATACCCGCTCTACGAGCAGTACTTC	CSVDGGYPLYEQYF
TRBJ2-7	.	TRBD2	TRBV7-3	TGTGCCAGCAGCTTATTTGCGGGAGTCGAGCAGTACTTC	CASSLFAGVEQYF
TRBJ2-7	.	TRBD2	TRBV19	TGTGCCAGTAGCCCACGGACTAGCGGGGGGAACGAGCAGTACTTC	CASSPRTSGGNEQYF
TRBJ1-2	.	.	TRBV7-9	TGTGCCAGCAGCTTAGGGGCCGGATTTAACTATGGCTACACCTTC	CASSLGAGFNYGYTF
TRBJ2-1	once	.	TRBV10-3	TGTGCCATCATGACGTACGACAAAGACTACAATGAGCAGTTCTTC	CAIMTYDKDYNEQFF
TRBJ1-1	.	.	TRBV2	TGTGCCAGCAAGGGATCGGGGGCTGAAGCTTTCTTT	CASKGSGAEAFF
TRBJ1-4	.	.	TRBV4-1	TGCGCCAGCAGCGCTCTGGGGCTCTTTACTGAAAAACTGTTTTTT	CASSALGLFTEKLFF
TRBJ1-5	.	.	TRBV7-9	TGTGCCAGCAGTTCACTCCGCAGCAATCAGCCCCAGCATTTT	CASSSLRSNQPQHF
TRBJ1-1	.	TRBD1	TRBV28	TGTGCCAGCAGCCCCTTGGGCCAGGGGGCCTCCTTGAACACTGAAGCTTTCTTT	CASSPLGQGASLNTEAFF
TRBJ1-1	.	.	TRBV6-6	TGTGCCAGCAGACCGGGACTACATGGGACTGAAGCTTTCTTT	CASRPGLHGTEAFF
TRBJ1-1	.	.	TRBV29-1	TGCAGCGAACTCACAGGGAGGGGGAACACTGAAGCTTTCTTT	CSELTGRGNTEAFF
TRBJ1-4	.	.	TRBV7-9	TGTGCCAGCAGCTACCTAGGGAGTCCGGATGAAAAACTGTTTTTT	CASSYLGSPDEKLFF
TRBJ2-1	.	.	TRBV6-5	TGTGCCAGCAGTTACTCGGGTATCGACCGGCAGTTCTTC	CASSYSGIDRQFF
TRBJ2-3	.	TRBD1	TRBV7-3	TGTGCCAGCAGCCTCCGCTCCGGGACAGGGTCGGGAGATACGCAGTATTTT	CASSLRSGTGSGDTQYF
TRBJ1-5	.	TRBD1	TRBV28	TGTGCCAGCACCGCAATAGGGACAGTTGGGAATCAGCCCCAGCATTTT	CASTAIGTVGNQPQHF
TRBJ2-7	.	.	TRBV5-6	TGTGCCAGCAGCTTGGTTGGGGGCGAACCATACGAGCAGTACTTC	CASSLVGGEPYEQYF
TRBJ2-1	.	.	TRBV9	TGTGCCAGCAGCGTGTCATTCTCCTACAATGAGCAGTTCTTC	CASSVSFSYNEQFF
TRBJ1-2	.	.	TRBV7-9	TGTGCCAGCAGCGTACCGGGATCTAACTATGGCTACACCTTC	CASSVPGSNYGYTF
TRBJ2-1	.	TRBD1	TRBV18	TGTGCCAGCTCCCAACAGGGGGCTGGTTACAACAATGAGCAGTTCTTC	CASSQQGAGYNNEQFF
TRBJ2-7	.	TRBD2	TRBV7-2	TGTGCCAGCAGCTTTCTAGCGGGAGTGGGATTCCTCGAGCAGTACTTC	CASSFLAGVGFLEQYF
TRBJ2-7	few	TRBD1	TRBV30	TGTGCCTGGAATCACTGGGGACAGGGGACAGGCTACGAGCAGTACTTC	CAWNHWGQGTGYEQYF
TRBJ2-7	.	.	TRBV25-1	TGTGCCAGCCGACCGACCGGGGACGCCTACGAGCAGTACTTC	CASRPTGDAYEQYF
TRBJ1-3	.	TRBD1	TRBV5-4	TGTGCCAGCAGCTTGGGCCCCACAGGGGCTGGAAACACCATATATTTT	CASSLGPTGAGNTIYF
TRBJ2-7	.	.	TRBV7-9	TGTGCCAGCAGCACCAGGGCCGCGGACGAGCAGTACTTC	CASSTRAADEQYF